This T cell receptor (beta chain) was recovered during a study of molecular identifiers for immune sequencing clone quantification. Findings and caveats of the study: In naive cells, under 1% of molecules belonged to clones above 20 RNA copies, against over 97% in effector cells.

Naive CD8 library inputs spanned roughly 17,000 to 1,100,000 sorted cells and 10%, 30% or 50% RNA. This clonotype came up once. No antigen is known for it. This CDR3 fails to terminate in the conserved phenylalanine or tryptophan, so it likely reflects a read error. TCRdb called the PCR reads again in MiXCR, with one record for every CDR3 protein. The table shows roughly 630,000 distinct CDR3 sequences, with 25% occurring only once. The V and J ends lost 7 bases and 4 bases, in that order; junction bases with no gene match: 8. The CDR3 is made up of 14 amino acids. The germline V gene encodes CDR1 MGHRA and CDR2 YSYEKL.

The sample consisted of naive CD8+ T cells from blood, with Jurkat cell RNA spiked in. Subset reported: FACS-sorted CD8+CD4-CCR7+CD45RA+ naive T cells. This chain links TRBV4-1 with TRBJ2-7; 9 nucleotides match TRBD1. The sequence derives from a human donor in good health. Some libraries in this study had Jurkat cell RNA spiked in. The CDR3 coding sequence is TGCGCCAGCACGGCCGGGACAGGGTTGTACGAGCAGTACTCC. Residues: CASTAGTGLYEQYS.